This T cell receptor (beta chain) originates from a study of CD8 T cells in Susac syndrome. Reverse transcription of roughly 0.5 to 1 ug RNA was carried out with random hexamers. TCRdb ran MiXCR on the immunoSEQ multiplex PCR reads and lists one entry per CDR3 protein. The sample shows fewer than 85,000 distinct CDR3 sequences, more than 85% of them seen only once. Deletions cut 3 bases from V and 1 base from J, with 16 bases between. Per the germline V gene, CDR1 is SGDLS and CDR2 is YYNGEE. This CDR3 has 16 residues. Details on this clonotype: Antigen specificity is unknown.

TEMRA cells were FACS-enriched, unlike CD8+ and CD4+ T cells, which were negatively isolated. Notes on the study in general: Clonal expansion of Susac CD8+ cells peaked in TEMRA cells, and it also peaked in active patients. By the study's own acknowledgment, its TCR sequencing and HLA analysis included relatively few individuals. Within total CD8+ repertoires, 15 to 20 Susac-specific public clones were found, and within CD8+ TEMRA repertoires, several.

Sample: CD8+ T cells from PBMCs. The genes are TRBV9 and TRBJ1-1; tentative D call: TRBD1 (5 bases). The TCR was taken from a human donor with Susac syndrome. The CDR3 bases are TGTGCCAGCAGCGCGCAGGGAGCTGGGGCGAACACTGAAGCTTTCTTT. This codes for CASSAQGAGANTEAFF.